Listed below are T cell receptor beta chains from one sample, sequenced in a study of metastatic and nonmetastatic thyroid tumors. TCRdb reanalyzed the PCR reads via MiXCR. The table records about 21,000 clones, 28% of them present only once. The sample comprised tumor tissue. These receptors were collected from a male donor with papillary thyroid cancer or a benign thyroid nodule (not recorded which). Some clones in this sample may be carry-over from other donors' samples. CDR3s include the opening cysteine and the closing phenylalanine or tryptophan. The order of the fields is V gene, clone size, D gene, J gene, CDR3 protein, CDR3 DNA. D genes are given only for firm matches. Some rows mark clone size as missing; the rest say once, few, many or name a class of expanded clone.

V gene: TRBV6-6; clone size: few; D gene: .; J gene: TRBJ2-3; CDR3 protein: CASSPITLATGTDTQYF; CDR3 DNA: TGTGCCAGCAGCCCCATCACCCTAGCGACGGGCACAGATACGCAGTATTTT
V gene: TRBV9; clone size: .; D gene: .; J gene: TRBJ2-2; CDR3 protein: CASSVEQGGTGELFF; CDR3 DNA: TGTGCCAGCAGCGTAGAACAGGGCGGGACCGGGGAGCTGTTTTTT
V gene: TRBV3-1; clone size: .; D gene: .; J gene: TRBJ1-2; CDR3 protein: CASSSEPNSNYGYTF; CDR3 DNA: TGTGCCAGCAGCTCGGAGCCAAACTCCAACTATGGCTACACCTTC
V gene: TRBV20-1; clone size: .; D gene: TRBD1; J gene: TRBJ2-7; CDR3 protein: CSAHPGQGGFEQYF; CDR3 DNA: TGCAGTGCTCATCCGGGACAGGGAGGTTTCGAGCAGTACTTC
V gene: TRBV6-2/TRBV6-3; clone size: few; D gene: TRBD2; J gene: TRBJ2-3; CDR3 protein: CASSYSWREFPDTQYF; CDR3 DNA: TGTGCCAGCAGTTACTCGTGGCGGGAGTTCCCAGATACGCAGTATTTT
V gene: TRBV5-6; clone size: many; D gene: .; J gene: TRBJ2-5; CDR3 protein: CATTNWGGAEETQYF; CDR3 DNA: TGTGCCACCACAAATTGGGGGGGGGCCGAAGAGACCCAGTACTTC
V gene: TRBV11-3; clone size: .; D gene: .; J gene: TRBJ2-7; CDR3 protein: CASSLGPDRGEQYF; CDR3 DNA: TGTGCCAGCAGCTTAGGACCGGACCGGGGGGAGCAGTACTTC
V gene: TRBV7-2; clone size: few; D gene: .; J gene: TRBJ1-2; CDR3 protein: CASSLGGSGGYTF; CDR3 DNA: TGTGCCAGCAGCTTAGGGGGGAGTGGAGGCTACACCTTC
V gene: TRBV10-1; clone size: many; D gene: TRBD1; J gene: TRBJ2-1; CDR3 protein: CASSAGTAYNEQFF; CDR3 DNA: TGCGCCAGCAGTGCCGGGACAGCCTACAATGAGCAGTTCTTC
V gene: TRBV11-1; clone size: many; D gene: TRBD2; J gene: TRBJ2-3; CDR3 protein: CASSSGLAGGPDTQYF; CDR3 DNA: TGTGCCAGCAGCTCCGGACTAGCGGGAGGGCCAGATACGCAGTATTTT
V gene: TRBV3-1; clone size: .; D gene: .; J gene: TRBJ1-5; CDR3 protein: CASSQDSENQPQHF; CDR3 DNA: TGTGCCAGCAGCCAAGACTCCGAAAATCAGCCCCAGCATTTT
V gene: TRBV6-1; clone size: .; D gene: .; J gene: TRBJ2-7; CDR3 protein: CASNPRGTPSSYEQYF; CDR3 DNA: TGTGCCAGCAACCCTCGTGGGACCCCGAGCTCCTACGAGCAGTACTTC
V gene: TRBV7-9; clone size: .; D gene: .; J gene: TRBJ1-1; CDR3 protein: CASSLGRGAEAFF; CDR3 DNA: TGTGCCAGCAGCTTGGGTCGGGGGGCTGAAGCTTTCTTT
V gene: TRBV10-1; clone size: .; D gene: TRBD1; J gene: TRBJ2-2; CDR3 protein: CASRDRDTGELFF; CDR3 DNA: TGCGCCAGCAGGGACAGGGACACCGGGGAGCTGTTTTTT
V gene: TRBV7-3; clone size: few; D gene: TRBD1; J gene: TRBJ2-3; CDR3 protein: CASSLSTGGDTQYF; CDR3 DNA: TGTGCCAGCAGCCTATCGACAGGGGGGGATACGCAGTATTTT
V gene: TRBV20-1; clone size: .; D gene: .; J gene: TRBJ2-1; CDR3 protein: CSARQASSWNEQFF; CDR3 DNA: TGCAGTGCTAGACAGGCTAGCAGTTGGAATGAGCAGTTCTTC
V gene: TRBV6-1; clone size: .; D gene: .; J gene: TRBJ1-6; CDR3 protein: CASTAAYNSPLHF; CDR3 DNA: TGTGCCAGCACGGCAGCCTATAATTCACCCCTCCACTTT
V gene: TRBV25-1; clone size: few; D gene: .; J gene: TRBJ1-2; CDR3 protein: CAGSSFGGYTF; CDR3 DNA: TGTGCAGGCTCATCCTTTGGTGGCTACACCTTC
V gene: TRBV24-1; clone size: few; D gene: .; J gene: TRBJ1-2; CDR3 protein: CATSEETDYGYTF; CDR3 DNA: TGTGCCACCAGTGAAGAGACGGATTATGGCTACACCTTC
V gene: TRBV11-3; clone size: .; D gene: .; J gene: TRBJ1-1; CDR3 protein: CASSLDFPVPAVAFF; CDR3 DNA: TGTGCCAGCAGCTTAGATTTTCCGGTCCCAGCAGTAGCTTTCTTT
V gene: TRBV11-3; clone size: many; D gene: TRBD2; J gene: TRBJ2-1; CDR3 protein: CASSSAGRGGEQFF; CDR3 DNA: TGTGCCAGCAGCTCGGCGGGGAGGGGCGGTGAGCAGTTCTTC
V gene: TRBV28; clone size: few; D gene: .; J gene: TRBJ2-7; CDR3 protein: CASRSGSPIYEQYF; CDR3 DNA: TGTGCCAGCCGATCCGGGTCCCCGATCTACGAGCAGTACTTC
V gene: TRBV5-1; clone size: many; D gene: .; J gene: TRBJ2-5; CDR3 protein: CASSLGVSETQYF; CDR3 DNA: TGCGCCAGCAGCTTGGGCGTAAGCGAGACCCAGTACTTC
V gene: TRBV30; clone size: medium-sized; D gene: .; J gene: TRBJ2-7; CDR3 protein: CAWSVTRNEQYF; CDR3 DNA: TGTGCCTGGAGTGTAACCCGCAACGAGCAGTACTTC
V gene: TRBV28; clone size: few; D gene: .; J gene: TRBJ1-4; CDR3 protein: CASLLGGTNEKLFF; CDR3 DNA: TGTGCCAGTCTCCTGGGGGGGACTAATGAAAAACTGTTTTTT
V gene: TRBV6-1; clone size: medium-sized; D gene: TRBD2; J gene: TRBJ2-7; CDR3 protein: CASSRAGGPYEQYF; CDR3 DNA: TGTGCCAGCAGTCGAGCGGGAGGACCCTACGAGCAGTACTTC
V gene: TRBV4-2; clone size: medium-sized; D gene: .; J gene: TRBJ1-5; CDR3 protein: CASSQDGQPQHF; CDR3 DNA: TGTGCCAGCAGCCAAGATGGCCAGCCCCAGCATTTT
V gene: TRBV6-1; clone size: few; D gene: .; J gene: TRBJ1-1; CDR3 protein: CASSDLGHAEAFF; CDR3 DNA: TGTGCCAGCAGTGATCTTGGGCACGCTGAAGCTTTCTTT
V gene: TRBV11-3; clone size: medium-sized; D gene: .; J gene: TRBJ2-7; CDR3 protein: CASSLDFGGYEQYF; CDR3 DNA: TGTGCCAGCAGCTTAGATTTTGGGGGCTACGAGCAGTACTTC
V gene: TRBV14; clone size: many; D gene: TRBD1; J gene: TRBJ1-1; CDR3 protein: CASSQDWDSRRGEAFF; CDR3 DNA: TGTGCCAGCAGCCAAGATTGGGACAGCCGAAGGGGTGAAGCTTTCTTT
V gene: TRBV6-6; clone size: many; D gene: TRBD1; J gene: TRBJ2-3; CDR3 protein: CASSYSGRGTDTQYF; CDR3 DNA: TGTGCCAGCAGTTACTCGGGCAGGGGGACAGATACGCAGTATTTT
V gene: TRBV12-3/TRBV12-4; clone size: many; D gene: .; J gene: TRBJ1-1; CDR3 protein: CASSKQGWTEAFF; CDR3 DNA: TGTGCCAGCAGTAAACAGGGTTGGACTGAAGCTTTCTTT
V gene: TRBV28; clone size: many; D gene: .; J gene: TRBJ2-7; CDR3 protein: CASSWGSQGIYEQYF; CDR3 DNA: TGTGCCAGCAGTTGGGGTAGCCAGGGAATCTACGAGCAGTACTTC
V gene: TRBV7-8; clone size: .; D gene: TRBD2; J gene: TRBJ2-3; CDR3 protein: CASSRGLAACTDTQYF; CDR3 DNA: TGTGCCAGCAGTCGAGGACTAGCGGCCTGCACAGATACGCAGTATTTT
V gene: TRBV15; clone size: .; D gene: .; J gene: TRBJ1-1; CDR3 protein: CATSRHENTQAFF; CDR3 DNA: TGTGCCACCAGCAGACACGAGAACACTCAAGCTTTCTTT
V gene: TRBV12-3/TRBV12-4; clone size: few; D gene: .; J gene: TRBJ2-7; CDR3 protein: CASSSGAGTYEQYF; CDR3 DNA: TGTGCCAGCAGTTCCGGGGCCGGGACCTACGAGCAGTACTTC
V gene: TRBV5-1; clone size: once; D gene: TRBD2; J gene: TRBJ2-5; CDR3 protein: CASSLFVAGVQETQYF; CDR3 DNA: TGCGCCAGCAGCTTGTTTGTAGCGGGAGTACAAGAGACCCAGTACTTC
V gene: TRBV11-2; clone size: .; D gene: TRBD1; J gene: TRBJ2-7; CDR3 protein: CASSSSETGPYEQYF; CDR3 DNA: TGTGCCAGCAGCTCCTCCGAGACAGGGCCCTACGAGCAGTACTTC
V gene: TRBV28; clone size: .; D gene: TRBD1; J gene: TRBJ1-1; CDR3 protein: CTSSTGTGSDTEAFF; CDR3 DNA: TGTACCAGCAGTACCGGGACAGGGAGCGACACTGAAGCTTTCTTT
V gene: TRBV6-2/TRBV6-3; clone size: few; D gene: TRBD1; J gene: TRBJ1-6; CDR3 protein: CASTNRGAFLFSSYNSPLHF; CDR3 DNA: TGTGCCAGCACCAACAGGGGTGCATTTCTTTTTAGCTCCTATAATTCACCCCTCCACTTT
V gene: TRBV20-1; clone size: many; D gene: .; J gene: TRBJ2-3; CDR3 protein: CSAFTVADTQYF; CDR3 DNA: TGCAGTGCCTTTACGGTGGCAGATACGCAGTATTTT
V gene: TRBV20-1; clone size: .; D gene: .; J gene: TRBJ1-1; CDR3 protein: CSAGGRTYTEAFF; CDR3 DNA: TGCAGTGCTGGTGGACGGACTTACACTGAAGCTTTCTTT
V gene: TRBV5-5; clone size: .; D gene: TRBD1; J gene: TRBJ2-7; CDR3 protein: CASSLGQAVTYEQYF; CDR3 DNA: TGTGCCAGCAGCCTGGGACAGGCAGTCACCTACGAGCAGTACTTC
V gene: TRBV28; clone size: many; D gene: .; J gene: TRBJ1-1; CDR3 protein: CASSLEALSDTEAFF; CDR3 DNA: TGTGCCAGCAGTTTAGAAGCTCTCTCAGACACTGAAGCTTTCTTT
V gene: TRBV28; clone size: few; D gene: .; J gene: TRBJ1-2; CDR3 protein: CASSGGYGYTF; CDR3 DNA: TGTGCCAGCTCGGGGGGTTATGGCTACACCTTC
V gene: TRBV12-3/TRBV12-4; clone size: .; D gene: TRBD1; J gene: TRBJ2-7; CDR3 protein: CASSYMVQGAGEQYF; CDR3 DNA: TGTGCCAGCAGTTACATGGTACAGGGGGCGGGGGAGCAGTACTTC
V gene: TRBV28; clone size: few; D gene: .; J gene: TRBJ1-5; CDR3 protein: CASSSQGNWDNQPQHF; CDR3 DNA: TGTGCCAGCAGTTCCCAGGGGAATTGGGACAATCAGCCCCAGCATTTT
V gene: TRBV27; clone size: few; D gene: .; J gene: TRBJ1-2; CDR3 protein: CASSLSGLAYGYTF; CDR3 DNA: TGTGCCAGCAGTTTATCAGGGCTTGCCTATGGCTACACCTTC